The count of the clone carrying this T cell receptor beta chain is one. Its matching antigen is unknown. Stated time point: after dendritic cell vaccination, including at tumor progression/relapse. Assay used: immunoSEQ multiplex PCR; TCRdb lists only in-frame clones, some missing. Among 65,000 or so clones, roughly nine tenths were seen once, and the ten largest hold about 9.9%. These data originate in a study of glioma-infiltrating T cells after dendritic cell vaccination. Study overall: Glioblastoma patients came from Phase I and II dendritic cell vaccination trials. At biweekly intervals, patients got three intradermal dendritic cell vaccine injections. Points from the study as a whole: TCR clonality showed no direct relationship with survival.

Germline lookup yields CDR1 SGHNT and CDR2 YYREEE (reference sequence). The trim removed 4 bases at V and 0 bases at J, leaving 4 bases unmatched. There are 16 residues in the CDR3. This receptor was taken from a human donor with glioblastoma. V usage is TRBV5-4 and J usage is TRBJ2-3, with 11 bases fitting TRBD2. Sequencing used blood, obtained after dendritic cell vaccination. CDR3 loop: CASSTRTSGSTDTQYF. The CDR3 DNA follows: TGTGCCAGCAGCACGAGGACTAGCGGGAGCACAGATACGCAGTATTTT.